This T cell receptor (beta chain) is drawn from a study of radiation and T cells in renal cell carcinoma (dated by TCRdb to 2018 to 2020). In terms of the full investigation: A total of around 53 samples underwent TCR beta sequencing, made up of 25 or so tumors and about 27 peripheral blood samples. In the 40 to 55 samples combined, some 4,000,000 unique CDR3 nucleotide sequences were found, encoding roughly 3,000,000 unique CDR3 amino acid sequences. The last blood draw happened 4 weeks after radiation, timed to coincide with nephrectomy.

As to this clone: This receptor's antigen is unknown. No per-base quality is available; no much larger clone lies one base away.

The immunoSEQ kit was used, according to the manufacturer's recommendations, to generate TCR beta libraries from genomic DNA. To prepare the libraries, a first multiplex PCR with proprietary primers was run, followed by a second PCR that added unique barcodes, and a bead cleanup was done after each round. A positive control reaction and a negative control reaction, both provided in the kit, were run with every batch of samples. The final libraries underwent checking on an Agilent 4200 TapeStation D1000 ScreenTape, volumetric pooling, and quantification by qPCR. Sequencing was performed on an Illumina NextSeq500 with a MidOutput 150-cycle cartridge, and 156 Read1 and 15 Index1 cycles were run with kit custom primers. The pooled library was loaded at approximately 1 pM, with a roughly 18% PhiX control spiked in. Regarding the original processing steps: Vendor-processed data were analyzed in R, and a clonotype was defined as all T cells sharing the same CDR3 nucleotide sequence. In the clone abundance analyses, frequencies were normalized to the 10,000 most abundant clones in each sample. Public T cell clones, which averaged fewer than five per sample, were excluded before analysis. An abundance difference of at least 32-fold between compartments was the criterion for calling clonotypes tumor-enriched or baseline blood-enriched. A beta-binomial differential abundance model was used to identify clonotypes that were expanded or contracted between blood time points. Tumor-blood repertoire similarity was measured with the Baroni-Urbani and Buser coefficient, and groups were compared using two-tailed Wilcoxon tests in R. TCRdb took over this immuneACCESS table, retaining in-frame rearrangements with V and J assigned. Such tables are incomplete; in checked studies, under half of the missing clones stem from an unresolved V gene, and the remainder is unexplained. The V and J calls and clone size were taken over from that table, and D and trimming were inferred from the DNA. Recorded for this sample are 150,000 or so clones; about 87% of them occurred a single time. About 10% of the sample comes from the top ten.

Spanning cysteine to phenylalanine, the CDR3 consists of 15 amino acids. The kept DNA is CDR3 alone, 45 bases in frame from the first base. The germline V gene sets CDR1 to MNHEY and CDR2 to SVGAGI. The V end gives up 2 bases and the J end 8 bases, leaving 6 bases in the junction not matched to a gene. The time point label of this sample denotes: blood 4 weeks post-SBRT, at nephrectomy. This specimen's treatment or condition label, per the study, means: 15 Gy SBRT to primary tumor, nephrectomy 4 weeks later. Samples came from a clinical trial, in which primary renal cell carcinomas received 15 Gy stereotactic body radiation therapy followed by nephrectomy 4 weeks later. To follow tumor-enriched clonotypes, serial peripheral blood was collected from radiation-treated patients at baseline and at 2 weeks and 4 weeks after SBRT. Renal cell carcinoma with clear cell pathology was present in all patients. The QIAamp DNA Blood Mini Kit (Qiagen) was used to prepare genomic DNA for TCR sequencing. The analyses included just those samples that passed every quality control check.

Results and caveats for the whole study, not just this receptor: Top tumor clonotypes rose in blood from baseline to 2 weeks post-radiation, then contracted by 4 weeks, suggesting transient expansion of tumor-resident clones. Changes in the blood repertoire were not tracked past 4 weeks after treatment. Because no pretreatment tumor biopsies were available, whether clonotypes were present in the tumor at baseline could not be determined. With a single-armed trial design, the study had no way to address how radiation dose or scheduling affects the TCR repertoire.

The origin of this receptor is a woman aged 45-59 years with renal cell carcinoma. The material was blood, obtained from a patient whose treatment included radiotherapy and nephrectomy. The sequence joins TRBV6-5 to TRBJ1-2, with 12 bases aligning to TRBD1. DNA sequence: TGTGCCAGCAGTTACCAGGGACAGGGGGCTTGGGGCTACACCTTC. This sequence encodes CASSYQGQGAWGYTF.